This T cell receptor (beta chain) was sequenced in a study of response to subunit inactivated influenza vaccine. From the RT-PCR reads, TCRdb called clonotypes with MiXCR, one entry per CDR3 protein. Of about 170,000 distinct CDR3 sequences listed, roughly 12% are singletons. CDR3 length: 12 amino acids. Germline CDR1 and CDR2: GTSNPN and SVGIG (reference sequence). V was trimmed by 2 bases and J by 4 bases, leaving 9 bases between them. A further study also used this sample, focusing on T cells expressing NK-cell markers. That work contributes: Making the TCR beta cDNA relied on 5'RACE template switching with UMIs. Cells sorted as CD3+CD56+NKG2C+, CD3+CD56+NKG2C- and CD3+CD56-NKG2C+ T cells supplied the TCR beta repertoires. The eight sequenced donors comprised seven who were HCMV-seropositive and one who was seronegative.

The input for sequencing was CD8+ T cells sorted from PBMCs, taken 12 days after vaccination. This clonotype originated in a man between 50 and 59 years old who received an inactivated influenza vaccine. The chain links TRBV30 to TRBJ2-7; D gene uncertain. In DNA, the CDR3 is TGTGCCTGGAGTTCTACAGAATACGAGCAGTACTTC. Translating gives CAWSSTEYEQYF.